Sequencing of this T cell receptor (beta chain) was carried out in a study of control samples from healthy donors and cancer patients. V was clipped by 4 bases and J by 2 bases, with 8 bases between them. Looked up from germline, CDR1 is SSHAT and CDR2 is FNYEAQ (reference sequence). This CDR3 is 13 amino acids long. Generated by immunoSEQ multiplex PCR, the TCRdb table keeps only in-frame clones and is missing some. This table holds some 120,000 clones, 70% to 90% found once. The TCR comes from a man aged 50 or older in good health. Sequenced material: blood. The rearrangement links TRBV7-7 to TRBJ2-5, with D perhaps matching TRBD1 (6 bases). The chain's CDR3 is CASSYDRQETQYF. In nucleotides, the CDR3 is TGTGCCAGCAGCTATGACAGGCAAGAGACCCAGTACTTC. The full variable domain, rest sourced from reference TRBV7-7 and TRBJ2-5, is GAGVSQSPRYKVTKRGQDVTLRCDPISSHATLYWYQQALGQGPEFLTYFNYEAQPDKSGLPSDRFSAERPEGSISTLTIQRTEQRDSAMYRCASSYDRQETQYFGPGTRLLVL.